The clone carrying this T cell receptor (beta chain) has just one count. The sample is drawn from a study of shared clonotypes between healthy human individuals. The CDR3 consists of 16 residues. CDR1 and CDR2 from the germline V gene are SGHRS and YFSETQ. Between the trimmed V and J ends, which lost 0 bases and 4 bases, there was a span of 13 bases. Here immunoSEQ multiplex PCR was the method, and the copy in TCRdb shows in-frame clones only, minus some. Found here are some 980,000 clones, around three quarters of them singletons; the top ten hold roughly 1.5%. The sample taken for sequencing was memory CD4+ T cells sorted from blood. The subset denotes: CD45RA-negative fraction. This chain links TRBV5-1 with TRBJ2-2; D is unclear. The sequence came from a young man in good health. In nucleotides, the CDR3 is TGCGCCAGCAGCTTGGAGGTAAAGGGAATCACCGGGGAGCTGTTTTTT. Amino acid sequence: CASSLEVKGITGELFF.